The text below deals with one T cell receptor (beta chain). This CDR3 has 16 residues. Germline V lookup: CDR1 SGHNT, CDR2 YYREEE (reference sequence). J gave up 4 bases and V 0 bases, and 9 bases lay outside the gene matches. This entry is derived from a study of cytomegalovirus exposure and HLA in healthy donors. Amplification used 60 Vbeta primers and 13 Jbeta primers. Method: immunoSEQ multiplex PCR; TCRdb's copy keeps in-frame clones and lacks some. Among about 140,000 clones, about three quarters were seen once, and the ten largest hold over 13%. The clonotype comes from a human donor in good health. The V and J genes are TRBV5-4 and TRBJ1-2, with 7 bases aligning to TRBD1. The sequencing input was PBMCs. The CDR3 sequence: CASSLDSTGTAYGYTF. For the CDR3, the DNA is TGTGCCAGCAGCTTGGATTCGACCGGGACAGCCTATGGCTACACCTTC.